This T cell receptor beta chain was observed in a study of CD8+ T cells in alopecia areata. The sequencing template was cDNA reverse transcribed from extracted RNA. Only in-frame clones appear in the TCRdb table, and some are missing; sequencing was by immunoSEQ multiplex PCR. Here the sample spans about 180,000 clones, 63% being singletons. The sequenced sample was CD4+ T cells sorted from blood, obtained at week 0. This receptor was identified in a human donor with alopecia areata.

The CDR3 nucleotides are TGCAGCGTTGAAGATCCGATCTCCCCAGACTATGGCTACACCTTC. This gives the protein CSVEDPISPDYGYTF. This rearrangement joins TRBV29-1 to TRBJ1-2; D call uncertain. From germline, CDR1 is SQVTM and CDR2 ANQGSEA. This CDR3 is built from 15 residues. Trimming stripped 0 bases from V and 3 bases from J, with 14 bases between.